This TCR beta chain was profiled in a study of low-dose radiotherapy and immunotherapy resistance in tumors. Study-wide background: Radiation delivery to Cohort 1 consisted of 0.5 Gy per fraction every 2 weeks, summing to 6.5 Gy. Cyclophosphamide was given intravenously at 200 mg/m2 every two weeks, and each dose came one day before radiation and immunotherapy.

This CDR3 has 17 amino acids. Per germline, CDR1 SNHLY and CDR2 FYNNEI. Trimming cost V 6 bases and J 1 base, with 19 bases left between them. Time point here: after trial treatment. As to treatment: LDRT plus nivolumab, ipilimumab, low-dose cyclophosphamide and aspirin (RACIN trial). Low-dose radiotherapy and low-dose cyclophosphamide, together with aspirin, ipilimumab and nivolumab, were given to donors. Covering alpha and beta chains, TRAV- and TRBV-specific primers were used for the first-strand cDNA. The TCRs were subjected to amplification over about 19 PCR cycles employing a constant-region primer in conjunction with a V-primer adapter. TCRdb ran MiXCR on the reads and lists one entry per CDR3 protein. The table shows about 30,000 distinct CDR3 sequences, with around 54% occurring only once. This clonotype was detected ten times or more.

Sample: PBMCs, taken after low-dose radiotherapy plus immunotherapy. This receptor was identified in a male donor with gallbladder cancer. The rearrangement joins TRBV2 to TRBJ1-5; maybe TRBD1 (5 bases). CDR3: CASSLWVGTGSNQPQHF. The CDR3 DNA reads as TGTGCCAGCAGCCTATGGGTTGGGACGGGGAGCAATCAGCCCCAGCATTTT.